This is a list of T cell receptor beta chains from one sample in a study of tumor and adjacent non-tumor tissue in lung cancer. MiXCR, run by TCRdb on the multiplex PCR reads, gives a single entry per CDR3 protein. Here the sample spans fewer than 100,000 distinct CDR3 sequences, 80% to 90% being singletons. The sequenced sample consisted of distant non-tumor lung tissue. Receptor source: a man between 60 and 75 years old with non-small cell lung cancer. The CDR3 runs from the conserved cysteine through the conserved F or W. The D gene is left open where the match is weak.

V gene	J gene	D gene	CDR3 protein
TRBV11-1	TRBJ2-1	TRBD2	CASSSESRTSGSGNEHFF
TRBV20-1	TRBJ2-7	TRBD1	CSASPGQVAYEHYF
TRBV29-1	TRBJ2-3	NA	CSAIRETISADTQYF
TRBV20-1	TRBJ1-1	TRBD1	CSARVRTGGAWNTEAFF
TRBV28	TRBJ1-3	NA	CVSSTQSSGNTIYF
TRBV4-1	TRBJ1-2	NA	CANNQGRGPNYGYTF
TRBV6-1	TRBJ2-1	NA	CAIRGDLLYNEQFF
TRBV18	TRBJ2-1	TRBD1	CASSPPTGGSYNEQFF
TRBV11-2	TRBJ1-2	NA	CASTSRTAADYGYTF
TRBV7-8	TRBJ2-2	TRBD2	CASSPGTSHNTGELFF
TRBV11-3	TRBJ2-1	NA	CASTSTSGGAHKQFF
TRBV6-1	TRBJ2-2	TRBD1	CASNRKDRLGSGELFF
TRBV11-2	TRBJ2-7	NA	CASSVLQSSYEQYF
TRBV11-3	TRBJ2-2	TRBD2	CPSSSRGAGGYSGGELFF
TRBV6-1	TRBJ2-1	TRBD2	CASSVITTSVDEQFF
TRBV6-2/TRBV6-3	TRBJ1-1	NA	CASSCPYGSTETFF
TRBV6-5	TRBJ2-6	TRBD2	CASTLAGASSRANVLAF
TRBV11-2	TRBJ1-5	NA	CASSFDGLNNQPQPF
TRBV5-4	TRBJ2-3	NA	CAGTWASTDTQYF
TRBV6-1	TRBJ1-1	NA	CSSLKGYRAWRTEAFF
TRBV11-2	TRBJ1-1	NA	CASSLREDSEAFF
TRBV6-2/TRBV6-3	TRBJ2-3	NA	CASQTHLSTDTRYF